This entry features one TCR beta chain sequence. Its antigen is currently unknown. The V gene end was trimmed by 5 bases and the J gene end by 6 bases; junction bases not matched to a gene: 9. The CDR3 is 13 residues long. Per germline, CDR1 SQVTM and CDR2 ANQGSEA. The data stem from a study of cytomegalovirus exposure and HLA in healthy donors. Broader study findings: Overall, approximately 150 TCR beta chains were annotated as cytomegalovirus-associated. In vitro confirmation showed three CMV-associated chains to be CMV antigen specific.

A multiplex PCR was run with 60 Vbeta primers and 13 Jbeta primers. The data were produced by immunoSEQ multiplex PCR, yet TCRdb's version contains in-frame clones alone and is incomplete. The table lists roughly 230,000 clones, 85% to 95% of them singletons. Sequenced: PBMCs. The chain has TRBV29-1 and TRBJ1-2, with 7 bases lining up with TRBD1. This receptor was obtained from a girl aged 2-10 years in good health and CMV-seronegative. CDR3 loop: CSVSGQVTDGYTF. The CDR3 DNA reads as TGCAGCGTTTCTGGACAGGTGACGGATGGCTACACCTTC. The full variable domain, completed using reference TRBV29-1 and TRBJ1-2, is SAVISQKPSRDICQRGTSLTIQCQVDSQVTMMFWYRQQPGQSLTLIATANQGSEATYESGFVIDKFPISRPNLTFSTLTVSNMSPEDSSIYLCSVSGQVTDGYTFGSGTRLTVV.